These 21 T cell receptor beta chains came from one sample sequenced in a study of beta chain features in type 1 diabetes. These receptors have no identified antigens. The study's findings and limits: In every one of the four CD4+ subsets, TCRB CDR3s were moderately but significantly shorter in Type 1 diabetes patients.

Expressed TCRB transcripts were sequenced, since all the RNA that had been isolated was reverse transcribed. TCRdb keeps only in-frame clones here, not all; method: immunoSEQ multiplex PCR. The sample has 300,000 or so clones, 9.3% seen once. The sequencing sample was made of central memory CD4+ T cells from blood. The source of these receptors is a man younger than 45 with type 1 diabetes.

This clone has more than one count but fewer than ten. The CDR3 DNA is TGTGCCAGCAGCTCGCAGGGACTTGACAATGAGCAGTTCTTC. Translating gives CASSSQGLDNEQFF. V is TRBV7-9 and J is TRBJ2-1; D may be TRBD2 (6 bases). V gave up 4 bases and J gave up 5 bases, with 12 bases separating them. This CDR3 is 14 amino acids long. Germline values: CDR1 SEHNR, CDR2 FQNEAQ (reference sequence).

This clone has only a few counts. This chain links TRBV4-2 with TRBJ1-2, with a possible D match to TRBD1 (6 bases). Germline V lookup: CDR1 LGHNA, CDR2 YNFKEQ. V was cut by 1 base and J by 0 bases, with 9 bases left in between. The CDR3 contains 15 residues. The CDR3 region is CASSQGGTTNYGYTF. As DNA, the CDR3 is TGTGCCAGCAGCCAAGGAGGGACAACTAACTATGGCTACACCTTC.

A word on this clone: Other DNA sequences in this specimen translate into the identical CDR3. This chain connects TRBV4-3 to TRBJ2-2; no firm D call. The CDR3 loop spans 15 amino acids. V shed 0 bases and J shed 6 bases, with 11 bases lying between them. Germline lookup yields CDR1 LGHNA and CDR2 YSLEER. The CDR3 sequence: CASSQEGGRAGELFF. The CDR3 DNA reads TGCGCCAGCAGCCAAGAGGGCGGCCGTGCCGGGGAGCTGTTTTTT.

CDR3 in DNA: TGTGCCAGCAACTCCCAGCGGGGGGGTCCCTACGAGCAGTACTTC. Translating gives CASNSQRGGPYEQYF. The chain joins TRBV7-2 to TRBJ2-7; 10 bases align to TRBD2. J gave up 2 bases and V 7 bases, and 8 bases lay outside the gene matches. Germline CDR1 and CDR2: SGHTA and FQGNSA. CDR3 length equals 15 residues.

This clone was recorded at least ten times. The chain carries TRBV4-3 and TRBJ1-2; D is undetermined. CDR3 length: 15 residues. Germline V gene lookup returns CDR1 LGHNA and CDR2 YSLEER. The ends were cut back, 1 base at V and 4 bases at J, with 13 bases in the middle. The CDR3 here is CASSQARGVSYGYTF. The CDR3 DNA is TGCGCCAGCAGCCAAGCTCGCGGGGTGAGCTATGGCTACACCTTC.

Here the CDR3 reads CASSLAGTSGGETQYF. The CDR3, as DNA: TGTGCCAGCAGCTTAGCAGGCACTAGCGGGGGAGAGACCCAGTACTTC. The chain couples TRBV7-2 to TRBJ2-5; 11 positions agree with TRBD2. This CDR3 comprises 16 residues. CDR1 SGHTA and CDR2 FQGNSA come from the germline V gene. V shed 0 bases, J shed 4 bases, and the junction held 4 bases outside the gene matches.

The table lists this clone with many counts. The chain joins TRBV2 to TRBJ1-4, with 8 bases matching TRBD1. CDR3 length: 14 amino acids. V lost 6 bases and J lost 7; bases outside the gene matches: 7. The V gene's germline CDR1 is SNHLY and CDR2 FYNNEI. CDR3 sequence reads: CASSPGGSAEKLFF. DNA of the CDR3: TGTGCCAGCAGCCCAGGGGGCTCGGCTGAAAAACTGTTTTTT.

This chain uses TRBV2 with TRBJ2-3, with D unclear. Looked up from germline, CDR1 is SNHLY and CDR2 is FYNNEI. Between the trimmed V and J ends, which lost 6 bases and 4 bases, there was a span of 11 bases. The CDR3 totals 13 residues. Written as DNA, the CDR3 is TGTGCCAGCAGACCTACAGCATCAGATACGCAGTATTTT. This gives the protein CASRPTASDTQYF.

This clone was seen at least ten times. The genes are TRBV30 and TRBJ2-2; D call uncertain. There are 14 residues in the CDR3. With 4 bases removed from V and 4 bases from J, the gap between germline ends came to 13 bases. The germline gives CDR1 GTSNPN, CDR2 SVGIG (reference sequence). This CDR3 is CAWTAVGRTGELFF. CDR3 sequence (DNA): TGTGCCTGGACCGCCGTGGGCCGCACCGGGGAGCTGTTTTTT.

V is TRBV5-1 and J is TRBJ1-1, with a tentative D call TRBD1 (5 bases). V was trimmed by 3 bases and J by 0 bases, leaving 12 bases between them. The CDR3 sequence is 15 residues long. Germline V gives CDR1 SGHRS, CDR2 YFSETQ. DNA for the CDR3: TGCGCCAGCAGCTATCAGGACACAATGAACACTGAAGCTTTCTTT. Its protein is CASSYQDTMNTEAFF.

The CDR3 sequence: CASSHWTGTETQYF. In nucleotides, the CDR3 is TGTGCCAGCAGTCACTGGACAGGGACAGAGACCCAGTACTTC. The gene calls are TRBV6-6 and TRBJ2-5; 8 nucleotides agree with TRBD1. V dropped 5 bases and J dropped 4; count of bases not matched to a gene: 6. CDR3 length: 14 residues. Germline assignment: CDR1 MNHNY and CDR2 SVGAGI (reference sequence).

The sample holds many counts of this clone. Different DNA sequences within this sample yield the same CDR3. V gene TRBV7-9 combines with J gene TRBJ2-3; the D is unclear. Trimming removed 5 bases from V and 5 bases from J, with 11 bases in between. The CDR3 consists of 13 residues. Germline V gene data show CDR1 as SEHNR and CDR2 as FQNEAQ (reference sequence). Written as DNA, the CDR3 is TGTGCCAGCAGCCCTGGCAGTCTAGATACGCAGTATTTT. The encoded protein is CASSPGSLDTQYF.

The genes are TRBV29-1 and TRBJ2-5, with 7 bases that match TRBD1. The J call may be incorrect, as the DNA end agrees better with TRBJ2-7. The length of the CDR3 is 12 residues. The germline V gene encodes CDR1 SQVTM and CDR2 ANQGSEA. This CDR3 is CSVPGQNYEQYF. Written as DNA, the CDR3 is TGCAGCGTCCCGGGACAGAACTACGAGCAGTACTTC.

In this sample, this clone turned up many times. The sample contains more than one DNA sequence encoding this CDR3. The V call is TRBV7-9, the J call TRBJ2-3; D gene unclear. V was pared by 0 bases and J by 5 bases, with 0 bases between. The germline gives CDR1 SEHNR, CDR2 FQNEAQ (reference sequence). The CDR3 runs 11 residues. DNA of the CDR3: TGTGCCAGCAGCTTAGCAGATACGCAGTATTTT. Translation gives CASSLADTQYF.

The J gene is TRBJ2-3, the V gene TRBV27; D is possibly TRBD1 or TRBD2 (5 bases each). Germline CDR1 is MNHEY and CDR2 is SMNVEV (reference sequence). The ends were cut back, 4 bases at V and 6 bases at J, with 17 bases in the middle. The CDR3 totals 15 residues. In nucleotides, the CDR3 is TGTGCCAGCAGTTACCGGGACCCCCGAACCGATACGCAGTATTTT. This gives the protein CASSYRDPRTDTQYF.

The chain employs TRBV7-8 and TRBJ2-7, with a tentative D call TRBD1 (5 bases). Germline V gene sequence: CDR1 SGHVS, CDR2 FQNEAQ. The CDR3 length is 14 residues. Trimming took off 3 bases at V and 2 bases at J, with 11 bases between the two ends. The CDR3 loop reads CASSFDQGTYEQYF. The CDR3 nucleotides read TGTGCCAGCAGCTTTGACCAGGGAACCTACGAGCAGTACTTC.

This clone has a count of ten or more. The chain recombines TRBV2 with TRBJ2-6, with D possibly TRBD2 on 7 matching bases. CDR3 length: 17 residues. Germline loops: CDR1 SNHLY, CDR2 FYNNEI. Trimming left V 6 bases short and J 0 bases short, with 15 bases between. CDR3 nucleotides: TGTGCCAGCAGGGTTGGCGGGGGCTACTCTGGGGCCAACGTCCTGACTTTC. It codes for CASRVGGGYSGANVLTF. Complete variable domain (other parts from reference TRBV2 and TRBJ2-6): EPEVTQTPSHQVTQMGQEVILRCVPISNHLYFYWYRQILGQKVEFLVSFYNNEISEKSEIFDDQFSVERPDGSNFTLKIRSTKLEDSAMYFCASRVGGGYSGANVLTFGAGSRLTVL.

This chain joins TRBV7-2 and TRBJ2-3, with 9 bases aligning to TRBD2. This CDR3 contains 16 residues. V shed 0 bases, J shed 0 bases, and the junction held 1 base outside the gene matches. Germline CDR1 and CDR2: SGHTA and FQGNSA. The CDR3 DNA reads as TGTGCCAGCAGCTTAGCCCTAGCGGGGAGCACAGATACGCAGTATTTT. This translates into CASSLALAGSTDTQYF. Combining the CDR3 with reference TRBV7-2 and TRBJ2-3 gives the whole variable domain GAGVSQSPSNKVTEKGKDVELRCDPISGHTALYWYRQSLGQGLEFLIYFQGNSAPDKSGLPSDRFSAERTGGSVSTLTIQRTQQEDSAVYLCASSLALAGSTDTQYFGPGTRLTVL.

CDR3 in amino acids: CASAALTEQFF. In nucleotides, the CDR3 is TGTGCCAGCGCGGCCCTAACCGAGCAGTTCTTC. The genes are TRBV9 and TRBJ2-1; no clear D. V dropped 7 bases and J dropped 10 bases, with 12 bases sitting between them. CDR3 length equals 11 residues. In germline, CDR1 is SGDLS, CDR2 YYNGEE.

This chain connects TRBV7-2 to TRBJ2-5; a weak D match, TRBD2 (6 bases). The CDR3 extends over 14 amino acids. V gave up 4 bases and J gave up 5 bases, with 14 bases separating them. The germline V gene has CDR1 SGHTA and CDR2 FQGNSA. The DNA for the CDR3 is TGTGCCAGCAGCTCACAGCGGGTCCGGGAGACCCAGTACTTC. The encoded protein is CASSSQRVRETQYF.

This clone has just a few counts. This chain joins TRBV5-1 and TRBJ2-7; 8 bases fit TRBD2. Germline V gene sequence: CDR1 SGHRS, CDR2 YFSETQ. The CDR3 is 15 amino acids. V lost 7 bases to trimming and J lost 0 bases; unmatched junction nucleotides: 9. The CDR3: CASSSVAGSSYEQYF. The CDR3 bases are TGCGCCAGCTCCTCGGTAGCGGGAAGCTCCTACGAGCAGTACTTC.